This TCR beta chain was sequenced for a study of regulatory T cells in long-lasting Graves disease. Study details: Newly diagnosed Graves' patients had under 3 months of antithyroid drugs. Findings and caveats of the study: Newly diagnosed Graves' patients exceeded persistent ones in TCR diversity.

This clonotype was seen a handful of times. The antigen remains unidentified. Researchers made TCR beta libraries by using iRepertoire HTBI primers and running Arm-PCR on CDR3 regions. MiXCR, run by TCRdb on the multiplex PCR reads, gives a single entry per CDR3 protein. The sample lists hundreds of thousands of distinct CDR3 sequences; 15% to 17% were seen once. Trimming cost V 1 base and J 7 bases, with 16 bases left between them. This CDR3 spans 15 amino acids. The germline CDR1 and CDR2 sequences are MGHRA and YSYEKL. Time point here: newly diagnosed GD, antithyroid drugs for less than 3 months. PBMC-derived RNA was used for the TCR library.

The chain employs TRBV4-1 and TRBJ1-1; D is perhaps TRBD1 (6 bases). The source was peripheral blood mononuclear cells (PBMCs), collected at new diagnosis, from a patient treated with antithyroid drugs. The clonotype comes from a female donor with Graves disease. CDR3 protein: CASSQGEGGAIEAFF. The CDR3, as DNA: TGCGCCAGCAGCCAAGGCGAGGGGGGGGCAATTGAAGCTTTCTTT.